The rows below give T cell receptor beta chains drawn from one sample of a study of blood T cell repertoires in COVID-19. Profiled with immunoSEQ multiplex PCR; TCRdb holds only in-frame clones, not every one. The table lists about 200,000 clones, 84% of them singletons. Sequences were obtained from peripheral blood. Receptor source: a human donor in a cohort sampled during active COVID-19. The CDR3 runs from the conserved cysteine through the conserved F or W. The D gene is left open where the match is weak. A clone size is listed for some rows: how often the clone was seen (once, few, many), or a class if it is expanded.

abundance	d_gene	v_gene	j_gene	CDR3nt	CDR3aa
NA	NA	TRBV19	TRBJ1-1	TGTGCCAGTACCCCTGGCGGGGGGCGGTACACTGAAGCTTTCTTT	CASTPGGGRYTEAFF
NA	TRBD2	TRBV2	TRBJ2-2	TGTGCCAGCAGTGAAGGACTAGCGGGAGACGGGGAGCTGTTTTTT	CASSEGLAGDGELFF
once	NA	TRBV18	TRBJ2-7	TGTGCCAGCTCACCTACCCAGGGTTCAAGGGACGAGCAGTACTTC	CASSPTQGSRDEQYF
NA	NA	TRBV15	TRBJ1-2	TGTGCCACCAGCAGAGATATGCACGGGGGCTACACCTTC	CATSRDMHGGYTF
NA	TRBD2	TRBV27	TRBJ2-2	TGTGCCAGCACCCAGGGACTAGCGGGAGGGCCCTCCGGGGAGCTGTTTTTT	CASTQGLAGGPSGELFF
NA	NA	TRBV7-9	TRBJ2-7	TGTGCCAGCAGCTTAGAGGGCAGGGCGAGCTCCTACGAGCAGTACTTC	CASSLEGRASSYEQYF
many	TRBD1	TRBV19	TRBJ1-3	TGTGCCAGTAGGGATACAAGGACAGGTGATTCTCACACCATATATTTT	CASRDTRTGDSHTIYF
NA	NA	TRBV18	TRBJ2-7	TGTGCCAGCTCACCCCCCGGACGGGGCTCCTACGAGCAGTACTTC	CASSPPGRGSYEQYF
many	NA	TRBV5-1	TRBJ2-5	TGCGCCAGCAGCCGATCAGGGTTTGGAGAGACCCAGTACTTC	CASSRSGFGETQYF
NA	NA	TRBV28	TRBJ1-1	TGTGCCAGCAGTTTATATCAGGAATCGAACACTGAAGCTTTCTTT	CASSLYQESNTEAFF
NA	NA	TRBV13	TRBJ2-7	TGTGCCAGCAGCATTACAGGGAAATACGAGCAGTACTTC	CASSITGKYEQYF
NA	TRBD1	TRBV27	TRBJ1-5	TGTGCCAGCGGTCGCAAACAGGGGGTTTGGCCCCAGCATTTT	CASGRKQGVWPQHF
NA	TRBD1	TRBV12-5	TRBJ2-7	TGTGCTAGTGGTTTACCTACAGGACAGGGCTCCTACGAGCAGTACTTC	CASGLPTGQGSYEQYF
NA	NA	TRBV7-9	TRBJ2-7	TGTGCCAGCAGCTCCAGGGGCGCCTACGAGCAGTACTTC	CASSSRGAYEQYF
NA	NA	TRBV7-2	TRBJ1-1	TGTGCCAGCAGCCAGACAGAATCCGGTACAATCAGGAACACTGAAGCTTTCTTT	CASSQTESGTIRNTEAFF
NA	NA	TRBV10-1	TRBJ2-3	TGCGCCAGCAGTGAGCAGCCGGTCGGGTTGACACAGGTCACAGATACGCAGTATTTT	CASSEQPVGLTQVTDTQYF
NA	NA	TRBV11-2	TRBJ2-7	TGTGCCAGCCCCGAGGGGAGGCTTCATCCCTACGAGCAGTACTTC	CASPEGRLHPYEQYF
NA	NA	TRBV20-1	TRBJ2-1	TGCAGTGCAGGGGGGGTCAATGAGCAGTTCTTC	CSAGGVNEQFF
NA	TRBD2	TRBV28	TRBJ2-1	TGTGCCAGCAGTGTCCCGGGACTAGCGGGAGCGGAGAGACTCAATGAGCAGTTCTTC	CASSVPGLAGAERLNEQFF
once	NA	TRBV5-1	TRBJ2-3	TGCGCCAGCAGCTTACAGGGCACAGATACGCAGTATTTT	CASSLQGTDTQYF
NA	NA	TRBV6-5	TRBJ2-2	TGTGCCAGCAGCGCGAGCAGGACGAACACCGGGGAGCTGTTTTTT	CASSASRTNTGELFF
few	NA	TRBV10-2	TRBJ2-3	TGCGCCAGCAGTGCTAGCCCCCGGGGGGATACGCAGTATTTT	CASSASPRGDTQYF
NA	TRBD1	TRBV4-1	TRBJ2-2	TGCGCCAGCAGCCTCCGACAGGGGACCGGGGAGCTGTTTTTT	CASSLRQGTGELFF
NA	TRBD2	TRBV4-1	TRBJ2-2	TGCGCCAGCAGCCAAGCCCCACTGCAGCGGGAGCCCACCGGGGAGCTGTTTTTT	CASSQAPLQREPTGELFF